This TCR beta chain originates from a study of T cells in localized non-small cell lung cancer. The germline V gene has CDR1 SGDLS and CDR2 YYNGEE. The CDR3 is 16 amino acids. The V gene end was trimmed by 4 bases and the J gene end by 2 bases; junction bases not matched to a gene: 9. The method was immunoSEQ multiplex PCR; TCRdb's version includes in-frame clones alone and lacks a portion of them. The sample has roughly 4,000 clones, over 25% seen once. This clone has just a few counts. This TCR was sampled from a man aged 40-75 years with stage II lung adenocarcinoma. This sequence joins TRBV9 and TRBJ2-3, with 8 bases lining up with TRBD2. This specimen consisted of lung tumor tissue, obtained before any cancer treatment. CDR3 protein: CASSSGGGQTTDTQYF. The CDR3 region has the DNA TGTGCCAGCAGCTCAGGCGGGGGGCAGACCACAGATACGCAGTATTTT. Supplemented by reference TRBV9 and TRBJ2-3, the full variable domain reads DSGVTQTPKHLITATGQRVTLRCSPRSGDLSVYWYQQSLDQGLQFLIQYYNGEERAKGNILERFSAQQFPDLHSELNLSSLELGDSALYFCASSSGGGQTTDTQYFGPGTRLTVL.